The 6 T cell receptor beta chains below come from one sample, sequenced in a study of monozygotic twins with inflammatory bowel disease. TCRdb re-called the 5' RACE reads, yielding one record per CDR3 amino acid sequence without DNA. Its table lists some 100,000 distinct CDR3 sequences. The specimen was blood. These receptors were obtained from a human donor with ulcerative colitis or Crohn's disease, or a healthy co-twin of an affected twin (not recorded which).

This chain connects TRBV3-1 to TRBJ1-2; lacking DNA, the TRBD1 call made by TCRdb goes unchecked. CDR1 is LGHDT, CDR2 YNNKEL, per germline (reference sequence). The CDR3 is 14 residues long. The CDR3: CASSQGGREDGYTF. The variable domain in full, with the rest retrieved from reference TRBV3-1 and TRBJ1-2, is DTAVSQTPKYLVTQMGNDKSIKCEQNLGHDTMYWYKQDSKKFLKIMFSYNNKELIINETVPNRFSPKSPDKAHLNLHINSLELGDSAVYFCASSQGGREDGYTFGSGTRLTVV.

This chain links TRBV5-1 with TRBJ2-5; the TCRdb call, TRBD1, lacks DNA for checking. Germline assignment: CDR1 SGHRS and CDR2 YFSETQ. CDR3 length: 14 amino acids. The CDR3 is CASSPGQVEETQYF. Full variable domain (rest looked up from reference TRBV5-1 and TRBJ2-5): KAGVTQTPRYLIKTRGQQVTLSCSPISGHRSVSWYQQTPGQGLQFLFEYFSETQRNKGNFPGRFSGRQFSNSRSEMNVSTLELGDSALYLCASSPGQVEETQYFGPGTRLLVL.

The gene calls are TRBV14 and TRBJ1-6; TCRdb returns TRBD1, unconfirmable since there is no DNA. The CDR3 is made up of 18 amino acids. Germline assignment: CDR1 SGHDN and CDR2 FVKESK. The CDR3 here is CASSQGVFRDTDNSPLHF.

The chain has TRBV20-1 and TRBJ1-1. The germline CDR1 and CDR2 sequences are DFQATT and SNEGSKA (reference sequence). The CDR3 runs 13 residues. Here the CDR3 reads CSARMDMNTEAFF.

The V and J genes are TRBV27 and TRBJ2-1; TCRdb names TRBD1, which stays unverified in the absence of DNA. Germline V gene lookup returns CDR1 MNHEY and CDR2 SMNVEV (reference sequence). This CDR3 has 14 residues. CDR3 in amino acids: CASKGAVSGNEQFF.

The rearrangement uses TRBV4-1 and TRBJ2-5; no DNA is available, so the TRBD1 call from TCRdb remains unchecked. The CDR3 is made up of 16 amino acids. Per germline, CDR1 MGHRA and CDR2 YSYEKL. CDR3 in amino acids: CASSPIFRQRGETQYF.